Included here is one TCR beta chain sequence, with context. Method: immunoSEQ multiplex PCR; TCRdb's copy keeps in-frame clones and lacks some. This sample has some 80,000 clones, with roughly four fifths found just once. These data come from a study of blood T cell repertoires in COVID-19. Turning to the study itself: Both acute and convalescent COVID-19 samples were obtained from the United States, Italy and Spain.

V was cut by 7 bases and J by 4 bases, with 12 bases left in between. This CDR3 spans 13 amino acids. Germline V gene lookup returns CDR1 SGHRS and CDR2 YFSETQ. The chain recombines TRBV5-1 with TRBJ2-1, with D possibly TRBD2 on 6 matching bases. The TCR comes from a man older than 75 with acute or convalescent COVID-19. The sequenced sample was peripheral blood. This CDR3 is CASGNGGYNEQFF. The CDR3 nucleotides are TGCGCCAGCGGAAACGGGGGTTACAATGAGCAGTTCTTC.